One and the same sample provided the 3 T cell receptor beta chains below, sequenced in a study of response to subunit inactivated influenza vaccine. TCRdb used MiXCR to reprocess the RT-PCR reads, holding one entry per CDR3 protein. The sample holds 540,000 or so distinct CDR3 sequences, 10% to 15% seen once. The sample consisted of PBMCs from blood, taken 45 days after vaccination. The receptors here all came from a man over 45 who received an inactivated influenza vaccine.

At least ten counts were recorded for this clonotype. The CDR3: CSARSRTIVSQETQYF. CDR3 nucleotide sequence: TGCAGTGCTAGATCCCGGACAATAGTCTCCCAAGAGACCCAGTACTTC. The chain is built from TRBV20-1 and TRBJ2-5, with a weak D call TRBD1 (5 bases). The CDR3 loop spans 16 amino acids. Trimming shortened V by 2 bases and J by 1 base, and 17 bases separated the two germline ends. In germline, CDR1 is DFQATT, CDR2 SNEGSKA (reference sequence).

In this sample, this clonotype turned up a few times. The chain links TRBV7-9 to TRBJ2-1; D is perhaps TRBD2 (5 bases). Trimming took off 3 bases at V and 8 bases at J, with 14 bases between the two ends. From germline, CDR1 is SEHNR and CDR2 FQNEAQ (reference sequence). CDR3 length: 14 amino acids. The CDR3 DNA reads TGTGCCAGCAGCTTGGACTTACTATTCGATGAGCAGTTCTTC. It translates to CASSLDLLFDEQFF. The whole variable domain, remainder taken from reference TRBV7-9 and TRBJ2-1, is DTGVSQNPRHKITKRGQNVTFRCDPISEHNRLYWYRQTLGQGPEFLTYFQNEAQLEKSRLLSDRFSAERPKGSFSTLEIQRTEQGDSAMYLCASSLDLLFDEQFFGPGTRLTVL.

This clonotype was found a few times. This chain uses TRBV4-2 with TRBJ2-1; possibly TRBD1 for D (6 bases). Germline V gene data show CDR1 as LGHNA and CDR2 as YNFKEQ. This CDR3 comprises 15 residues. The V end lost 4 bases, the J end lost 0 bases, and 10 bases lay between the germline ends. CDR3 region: CASSLDSPSYNEQFF. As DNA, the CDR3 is TGTGCCAGCAGCCTGGACAGTCCCTCCTACAATGAGCAGTTCTTC.